This T cell receptor beta chain came from a study of OX40 agonist ivuxolimab in advanced cancers. Study overall: Participants averaged approximately 65 years of age (range about 23 to 90) and were roughly 80% male. Study outcomes and limitations: Both CD4+ and CD8+ T cell populations in blood had undergone clonal expansion by week 6 at 0.1 to 3.0 mg/kg.

For this clone: Its specificity is not known.

The protocol was immunoSEQ multiplex PCR, while the TCRdb copy is restricted to in-frame clones and leaves out a portion. The sample contains about 73,000 clones, roughly 90% of which appear only once. The CDR3 loop spans 12 amino acids. V was trimmed by 10 bases and J by 3 bases, leaving 13 bases between them. Germline CDR1 and CDR2: WNHNN and SYGVQD (reference sequence). The chain carries TRBV10-1 and TRBJ2-7, with no clear D. This receptor was identified in an adult with an advanced solid tumor such as melanoma, head and neck, liver or kidney cancer. Here the sequenced sample was CD4+ or CD8+ T cells sorted from blood, taken in a trial of the OX40 agonist ivuxolimab. CDR3 residues: CANDQSYYEQYF. CDR3 bases: TGCGCCAACGATCAAAGCTACTACGAGCAGTACTTC.